This T cell receptor beta chain was obtained from a study of identical twins (dated by TCRdb to 2015 to 2016). Notes on the research overall: The study deep-sequenced TCR alpha and beta repertoires from monozygotic twins, unrelated adults of various ages and cord blood to test whether fetal clonotypes persist. To rule out contamination, replicate twin experiments were performed at different times with different library preparation protocols. The paper's findings and limits, for the study overall: Recombination models systematically underestimated out-of-frame TCR alpha sharing in monozygotic twins but agreed with sharing between unrelated individuals. Excess twin sharing in beta out-of-frame sequences was weaker because fewer shared sequences lowered the signal-to-noise ratio. Out-of-frame TCR alpha sequences shared between twins showed an excess of low generation-probability sequences compared with coincidental sharing between unrelated individuals. Conclusions relied on cross-sectional statistical analysis, since the same donors could not be followed over many years. Abundant cord blood beta clonotypes carried fewer insertions; young adult naive repertoires showed a weaker similar trend, while memory repertoires showed none. Zero-insertion analyses could be partly confounded by invariant T cells such as MAIT and iNKT, though diverse VJ usage argued against such confounding for most clonotypes.

Every donor was a healthy Caucasian. Miltenyi CD45RO+ enrichment and human naive T-cell isolation kits were used to isolate memory (CD45RO+) and naive T cells from PBMC. Library creation used 5' RACE. Sequencing instrument: Illumina HiSeq 2000. A universal primer binding site was introduced by template switching, and a unique molecular identifier was present in the final cDNA, enabling accurate counting of TCR cDNA molecules. Specific primers in the conserved constant-segment region were used to synthesize first-strand cDNA for the TCR alpha and beta chains. To control for contamination, every cDNA library was double barcoded, receiving both a SMART-Mk sample barcode and Illumina barcodes. TruSeq adapter sequences along with Illumina sample barcodes were introduced in two successive PCR steps. TCR alpha and beta cDNA libraries were sequenced on the Illumina HiSeq platform with custom primers. The study's processing was this. MiGEC processed the raw reads to extract unique molecular identifiers, while MiXCR was used to determine the CDR3 positions. For each individual, recombination models were inferred using an EM algorithm with the repgenHMM and IGoR tools. The tcR package in R was used for shared clonotype analysis, with sharing normalized by the product of cloneset sizes. Out-of-frame nonproductive sequences were analyzed to study raw recombination free of thymic and clonal selection effects. TCRdb reanalyzed the raw reads on its own, using fastp at Q25 for trimming and MiXCR for clone calling, and kept in-frame beta chains. When rows share a CDR3 protein, they turn into one entry using the most common DNA and genes. TCRdb assigned the V and J calls; the authors' analysis was not used. In all, the sample holds around 220,000 distinct CDR3 sequences, and more than 9% of those were seen once. The ten largest clonotypes hold 8% to 10% of the sample.

The table lists this clonotype with many counts. It has no known antigen specificity. Base quality data are lacking; no much larger clone is found one base away. The material sequenced was memory T cells sorted from blood. Explained via the paper, the cell subset or site label denotes: CD45RO+ enriched T cells. This TCR was sampled from a man over 45 in good health.

The nucleotides are TGTGCCTGGAGTCGGCCCCCACGCAACTACGAGCAGTACTTC. Its amino acids are CAWSRPPRNYEQYF. The rearrangement joined TRBV30 to TRBJ2-7, with an unclear D gene assignment. V sheds 2 bases and J sheds 3 bases, leaving 14 bases between their ends. CDR3 length: 14 amino acids, cysteine to phenylalanine. Of all the DNA, just the CDR3 is kept, 42 bases in frame from base 1. From the germline V gene (reference sequence), CDR1 is GTSNPN and CDR2 is SVGIG.